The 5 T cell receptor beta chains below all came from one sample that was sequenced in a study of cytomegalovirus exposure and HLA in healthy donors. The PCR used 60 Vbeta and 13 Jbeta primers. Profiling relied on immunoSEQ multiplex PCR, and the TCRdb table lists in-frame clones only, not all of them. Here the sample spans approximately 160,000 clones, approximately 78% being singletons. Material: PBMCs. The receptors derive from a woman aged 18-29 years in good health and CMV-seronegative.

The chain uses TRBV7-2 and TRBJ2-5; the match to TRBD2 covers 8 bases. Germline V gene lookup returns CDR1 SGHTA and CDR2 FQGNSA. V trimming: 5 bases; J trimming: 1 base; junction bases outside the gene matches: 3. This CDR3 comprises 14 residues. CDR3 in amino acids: CASSLGLAQETQYF. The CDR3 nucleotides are TGTGCCAGCAGCCTCGGACTAGCCCAAGAGACCCAGTACTTC.

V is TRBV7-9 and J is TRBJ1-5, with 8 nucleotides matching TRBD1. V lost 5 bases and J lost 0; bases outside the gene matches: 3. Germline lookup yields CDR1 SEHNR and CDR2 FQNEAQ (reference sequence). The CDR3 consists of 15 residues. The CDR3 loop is CASSPDRGSNQPQHF. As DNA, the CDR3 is TGTGCCAGCAGCCCCGACAGGGGTAGCAATCAGCCCCAGCATTTT. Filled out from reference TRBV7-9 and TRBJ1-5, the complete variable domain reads DTGVSQNPRHKITKRGQNVTFRCDPISEHNRLYWYRQTLGQGPEFLTYFQNEAQLEKSRLLSDRFSAERPKGSFSTLEIQRTEQGDSAMYLCASSPDRGSNQPQHFGDGTRLSIL.

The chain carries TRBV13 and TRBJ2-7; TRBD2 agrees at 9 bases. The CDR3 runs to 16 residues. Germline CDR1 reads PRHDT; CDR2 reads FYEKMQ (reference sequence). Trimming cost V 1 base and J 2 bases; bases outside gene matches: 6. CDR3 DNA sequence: TGTGCCAGCAGCTTAGATGCGGGAGGGGGGGCCTACGAGCAGTACTTC. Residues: CASSLDAGGGAYEQYF.

CDR3: CASSLLPGQTYTGELFF. CDR3 DNA sequence: TGTGCCAGCAGCTTACTACCGGGACAGACGTACACCGGGGAGCTGTTTTTT. The gene calls are TRBV5-4 and TRBJ2-2, with 7 bases identical to TRBD1. V was clipped by 2 bases and J by 3 bases; unmatched bases: 10. Looked up from germline, CDR1 is SGHNT and CDR2 is YYREEE (reference sequence). The length of the CDR3 is 17 residues.

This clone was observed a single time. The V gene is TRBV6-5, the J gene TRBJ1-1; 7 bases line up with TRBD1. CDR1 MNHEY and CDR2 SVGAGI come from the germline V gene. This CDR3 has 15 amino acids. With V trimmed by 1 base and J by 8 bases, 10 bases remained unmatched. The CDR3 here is CASSYFSTGPGEAFF. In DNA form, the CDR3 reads TGTGCCAGCAGTTACTTTTCGACAGGGCCGGGGGAAGCTTTCTTT.